Below, 20 T cell receptor beta chains from the same sample are listed, as sequenced in a study of blood T cell repertoires in COVID-19. The method was immunoSEQ multiplex PCR; TCRdb's version includes in-frame clones alone and lacks a portion of them. The sample shows almost 400,000 clones, around 89% of them seen only once. Sequencing used PBMCs or T cells enriched from blood (not recorded which). The receptors were sampled from a woman aged 30 to 39 with acute COVID-19.

The gene calls are TRBV6-5 and TRBJ1-1, with TRBD1 identical over 9 bases. The ends lost 6 bases at V and 6 bases at J; junction bases unmatched: 5. The CDR3 loop spans 13 amino acids. In germline, CDR1 is MNHEY, CDR2 SVGAGI. In DNA form, the CDR3 reads TGTGCCAGCAGACCCGGGACAGGGTCTGAAGCTTTCTTT. This sequence encodes CASRPGTGSEAFF.

This clone was seen many times. This chain connects TRBV7-3 to TRBJ1-5; tentative D call: TRBD1 (5 bases). V lost 3 bases to trimming and J lost 5 bases, with 14 bases between them. Germline assignment: CDR1 SGHTA and CDR2 FQGTGA. This CDR3 is built from 15 residues. The CDR3: CASSLGGQGHQPQHF. CDR3 bases: TGTGCCAGCAGCTTGGGAGGGCAGGGTCATCAGCCCCAGCATTTT.

CDR3 coding DNA: TGTGCCAGTACTAGGGACAGTTACGAGCAGTACTTC. Its translation: CASTRDSYEQYF. This chain uses TRBV19 with TRBJ2-7; 7 bases agree with TRBD1. Germline-derived CDR1 and CDR2 are LNHDA and SQIVND (reference sequence). V lost 7 bases, J lost 4 bases, and 4 bases stayed unmatched. There are 12 residues in the CDR3. The full variable domain, its missing parts supplied by reference TRBV19 and TRBJ2-7, is DGGITQSPKYLFRKEGQNVTLSCEQNLNHDAMYWYRQDPGQGLRLIYYSQIVNDFQKGDIAEGYSVSREKKESFPLTVTSAQKNPTAFYLCASTRDSYEQYFGPGTRLTVT.

The genes are TRBV7-2 and TRBJ2-3; 8 bases agree with TRBD2. This CDR3 is 15 amino acids long. The V gene end was trimmed by 6 bases and the J gene end by 0 bases; junction bases not matched to a gene: 5. Germline CDR1 SGHTA, CDR2 FQGNSA. The CDR3 region has the DNA TGTGCCAGCAGTCAAACGGGGGGGAGCACAGATACGCAGTATTTT. Protein product: CASSQTGGSTDTQYF.

The chain recombines TRBV7-3 with TRBJ2-1; TRBD2 matches 9 bases. V lost 1 base, J lost 9 bases, and 7 bases stayed unmatched. The germline V gene encodes CDR1 SGHTA and CDR2 FQGTGA. The CDR3 has 15 residues. Written as DNA, the CDR3 is TGTGCCAGCAGCTTAAGGTCTAGCGGGGCTCTTGAGCAGTTCTTC. Amino acid sequence: CASSLRSSGALEQFF.

The rearrangement joins TRBV9 to TRBJ2-1; TRBD1 is a possible D gene (5 bases). Trimming cost V 0 bases and J 8 bases, with 15 bases left between them. CDR1 and CDR2 from the germline V gene are SGDLS and YYNGEE. CDR3 size: 15 residues. In DNA, the CDR3 is TGTGCCAGCAGCGTAGGCAGGGATCGACAACATGAGCAGTTCTTC. This codes for CASSVGRDRQHEQFF.

V usage is TRBV13 and J usage is TRBJ2-7; 8 bases agree with TRBD1. Per germline, CDR1 PRHDT and CDR2 FYEKMQ (reference sequence). The J segment lost 3 bases and the V segment lost 5 bases, leaving 9 bases of the junction unmatched. The CDR3 loop spans 15 amino acids. DNA for the CDR3: TGTGCCAGCAGCATCACAGGGGGTTCTAACTACGAGCAGTACTTC. Translated, it gives CASSITGGSNYEQYF.

The chain recombines TRBV7-3 with TRBJ2-1, with 8 bases fitting TRBD1. The CDR3 spans 16 residues. Per germline, CDR1 SGHTA and CDR2 FQGTGA. With V trimmed by 3 bases and J by 0 bases, 4 bases remained unmatched. The CDR3 DNA reads TGTGCCAGCAGCTTTACAGGGGGGAGCTCCTACAATGAGCAGTTCTTC. This encodes CASSFTGGSSYNEQFF.

The rearrangement links TRBV7-9 to TRBJ2-7; TRBD1 might be the D (6 bases). This CDR3 is 11 amino acids long. Between the trimmed V and J ends, which lost 4 bases and 7 bases, there was a span of 8 bases. Germline CDR1 and CDR2: SEHNR and FQNEAQ (reference sequence). CDR3 sequence (DNA): TGTGCCAGCAGCTCCGGACAGGAGCAGTACTTC. Translated: CASSSGQEQYF.

The CDR3 DNA follows: TGCAGCGCCGCAAACTCGAACACTGAAGCTTTCTTT. Translated: CSAANSNTEAFF. The J gene is TRBJ1-1, the V gene TRBV29-1; unclear D gene. The V gene lost 7 bases and the J gene lost 1 base, with 10 bases spanning the gap. Germline loops: CDR1 SQVTM, CDR2 ANQGSEA. The CDR3 has 12 residues.

The chain joins TRBV25-1 to TRBJ2-7, with D tentatively TRBD1 (5 bases). The CDR3 runs to 12 residues. Germline V lookup: CDR1 MGHDK, CDR2 SYGVNS. Trimming removed 5 bases from V and 4 bases from J, with 9 bases in between. The chain's CDR3 is CASSSTEYEQYF. The CDR3 nucleotides read TGTGCCAGCAGTTCGACAGAGTACGAGCAGTACTTC.

V usage is TRBV7-2 and J usage is TRBJ2-3, with 9 bases lining up with TRBD1. This CDR3 spans 17 amino acids. Trimming at V came to 5 bases and at J to 1 base, leaving 10 bases not matched to a gene. Germline CDR1 SGHTA, CDR2 FQGNSA. The CDR3 bases are TGTGCCAGCAGCACCCGGCCCCGGGACAGGGGCACAGATACGCAGTATTTT. Protein: CASSTRPRDRGTDTQYF. Full variable domain (outside the CDR3, taken from reference TRBV7-2 and TRBJ2-3): GAGVSQSPSNKVTEKGKDVELRCDPISGHTALYWYRQSLGQGLEFLIYFQGNSAPDKSGLPSDRFSAERTGGSVSTLTIQRTQQEDSAVYLCASSTRPRDRGTDTQYFGPGTRLTVL.

J is TRBJ2-7 and V is TRBV3-1 (or the pseudogene TRBV3-2); 8 positions agree with TRBD2. The junction had 12 bases not matched to a gene; V was cut back by 2 bases and J by 3 bases. There are 17 residues in the CDR3. Per germline, CDR1 LGHDT and CDR2 YNNKEL (reference sequence). The CDR3, as DNA: TGTGCCAGCAGCCAACCGGGGGGGGGCAGGAGTGACTACGAGCAGTACTTC. Its translation: CASSQPGGGRSDYEQYF.

The chain links TRBV5-6 to TRBJ1-3; D call uncertain. CDR3 length equals 16 residues. V lost 4 bases and J lost 4, with 18 bases in between. The germline V gene has CDR1 SGHDT and CDR2 YYEEEE. The CDR3 sequence: CASSQTWSGQGNTIYF. The CDR3 DNA follows: TGTGCCAGCAGCCAAACTTGGAGCGGTCAGGGAAACACCATATATTTT.

Here the CDR3 reads CASSYDRIIGGEKLFF. The DNA of the CDR3 is TGTGCCAGCAGTTATGACAGAATAATCGGGGGTGAAAAACTGTTTTTT. The chain links TRBV6-5 to TRBJ1-4; D may be TRBD1 (5 bases). The CDR3 covers 16 residues. V lost 3 bases to trimming and J lost 7 bases, with 18 bases between them. Germline lookup yields CDR1 MNHEY and CDR2 SVGAGI.

The chain uses TRBV19 and TRBJ1-4; 9 bases are a match to TRBD1. The CDR3 spans 14 residues. Germline CDR1 and CDR2: LNHDA and SQIVND (reference sequence). V trimming: 6 bases; J trimming: 8 bases; junction bases outside the gene matches: 7. This CDR3 is CASRVTGGSEKLFF. CDR3 nucleotide sequence: TGTGCCAGTAGAGTGACAGGGGGGAGCGAAAAACTGTTTTTT.

The rearrangement uses TRBV13 and TRBJ1-1; D remains ambiguous. V was shortened by 0 bases and J by 9 bases, with 8 bases between the two germline ends. Germline loops: CDR1 PRHDT, CDR2 FYEKMQ (reference sequence). The CDR3 spans 12 residues. The CDR3 bases are TGTGCCAGCAGCTTAGGCCCCGGTAAAGCTTTCTTT. Translating it yields CASSLGPGKAFF.

V is TRBV29-1 and J is TRBJ2-3, with D possibly TRBD1 on 5 matching bases. V shed 5 bases and J shed 4 bases, with 16 bases lying between them. The CDR3 totals 14 residues. Germline-derived CDR1 and CDR2 are SQVTM and ANQGSEA. The CDR3 DNA reads TGCAGCGTTTACCGAGTCGCAGGGCCAGATACGCAGTATTTT. Residues: CSVYRVAGPDTQYF.

In this sample, this clone turned up once. The rearrangement links TRBV6-2 or TRBV6-3 to TRBJ2-3; 10 positions agree with TRBD2. In germline, CDR1 is MNHEY, CDR2 SVGEGT. V lost 6 bases, J lost 0 bases, and 3 bases stayed unmatched. The CDR3 length is 15 residues. CDR3 nucleotides: TGTGCCAGCAGCCGGACTAGCGGCAGCACAGATACGCAGTATTTT. This encodes CASSRTSGSTDTQYF.

V usage is TRBV20-1 and J usage is TRBJ1-3, with D possibly TRBD1 on 5 matching bases. Germline loops: CDR1 DFQATT, CDR2 SNEGSKA (reference sequence). The CDR3 loop spans 15 amino acids. Trimming took off 3 bases at V and 4 bases at J, with 16 bases between the two ends. The CDR3 loop reads CSASAHRRPGNTIYF. CDR3 bases: TGCAGTGCTAGTGCTCACAGGCGTCCAGGAAACACCATATATTTT.